This TCR beta chain appears in the sequencing data of a study of CXCR3-negative and CXCR3-positive naive CD8 T cells. UMI-tagged TRB cDNA libraries were built via 5' RACE. TCRdb reworked the 5' RACE reads into one entry per CDR3 protein, no DNA. The sample has fewer than 95,000 distinct CDR3 sequences. The CDR3 is made up of 12 amino acids. The germline CDR1 and CDR2 sequences are SQVTM and ANQGSEA. With respect to this clonotype: Its antigen is currently unknown.

Overall study findings and caveats: CXCR3-positive naive cells carried more hydrophobic TRB CDR3s than CXCR3-negative naive cells did. The study found that naive CXCR3-negative and CXCR3-positive cells shared TRBV-TRBJ usage, while memory cells differed.

By phenotype, naive CD8+ T cells were CD45RO-CCR7+CD27+CD95-. The sequencing sample was made of naive CXCR3- CD8+ T cells from blood. Subset here: CD45RO-CCR7+CD27+CD95- naive CD8+ T cells lacking CXCR3 (TNR3-). The J gene is TRBJ2-2, the V gene TRBV29-1. This clonotype was obtained from a human donor in good health. Some clones in this sample may be carry-over from other donors' samples. This CDR3 is CSVLVGTGELFF.